The clone carrying this T cell receptor beta chain was seen repeatedly, ten times or more. A second PCR, run for roughly 7 to 12 cycles, used a sample-barcoded 5' primer plus a J-beta primer mix. TCRdb itself ran the 5' RACE reads through MiXCR, one entry per CDR3 protein. The data contain 850,000 or so distinct CDR3 sequences, 29% of them singletons. The CDR3 is 13 amino acids. Germline CDR1 reads MNHEY; CDR2 reads SVGEGT. V lost 2 bases to trimming and J lost 6 bases, with 11 bases between them. The sample is drawn from a study of blood T cells in healthy people across ages. The sequence came from a woman of 80 years or more in good health. Sequenced input: blood. The V gene is TRBV6-2 or TRBV6-3, the J gene TRBJ2-7, with D perhaps TRBD2 (5 bases). The CDR3 region is CASSYEGWAEQYF. The CDR3 coding sequence is TGTGCCAGCAGTTACGAGGGTTGGGCCGAGCAGTACTTC.